The rows below give T cell receptor beta chains drawn from one sample of a study of monozygotic twins with inflammatory bowel disease. For each CDR3 protein, TCRdb gives one entry from its re-call of the 5' RACE reads, without DNA. Reported are roughly 100,000 distinct CDR3 sequences; the ten largest clones contain under 2.5%. Material for sequencing was blood. All receptors come from a human donor with ulcerative colitis or Crohn's disease, or a healthy co-twin of an affected twin (not recorded which). Each CDR3 is given with its conserved first and last residue.

J: TRBJ2-7
V: TRBV12-3/TRBV12-4
CDR3: CASSRTGLLYEQYF

J: TRBJ1-1
V: TRBV19
CDR3: CASNTRDRGIEAFF

J: TRBJ2-1
V: TRBV24-1
CDR3: CATSRGGGNEQFF

J: TRBJ2-2
V: TRBV12-5
CDR3: CASGFYLGRNTGELFF

J: TRBJ1-5
V: TRBV20-1
CDR3: CSAPTGAGNQPQHF

J: TRBJ2-6
V: TRBV4-3
CDR3: CASSQVRQASLPGANVLTF

J: TRBJ2-7
V: TRBV4-3
CDR3: CASSQEGVGDGTYEQYF

J: TRBJ2-3
V: TRBV12-3/TRBV12-4
CDR3: CASSSRGRADTQYF

J: TRBJ2-5
V: TRBV4-2
CDR3: CASSQDLFFGNQGYEWTQYF

J: TRBJ1-2
V: TRBV20-1
CDR3: CSAPEGQNYGYTF

J: TRBJ2-3
V: TRBV28
CDR3: CASTDSTPDTQYF

J: TRBJ1-6
V: TRBV20-1
CDR3: CSARLEMAQGLNSPLHF

J: TRBJ1-4
V: TRBV5-6
CDR3: CASSPGTGPLTNEKLFF

J: TRBJ2-1
V: TRBV19
CDR3: CASSFKGGTRNEQFF

J: TRBJ2-3
V: TRBV7-2
CDR3: CASGGEGRSTDTQYF

J: TRBJ2-2
V: TRBV11-2
CDR3: CASSLPGGRHTGELFF

J: TRBJ2-1
V: TRBV19
CDR3: CASSILGGPNEQFF

J: TRBJ2-1
V: TRBV9
CDR3: CASSDPDRGRYVFF

J: TRBJ2-3
V: TRBV5-1
CDR3: CASSGRVTDTQYF

J: TRBJ2-4
V: TRBV20-1
CDR3: CSAIEEGFQNIQYF

J: TRBJ2-2
V: TRBV20-1
CDR3: CSAGFGGRSGELFF

J: TRBJ2-3
V: TRBV4-3
CDR3: CASSQDRVVTDTQYF

J: TRBJ2-1
V: TRBV11-3
CDR3: CASSLGGRVYNEQFF

J: TRBJ1-1
V: TRBV20-1
CDR3: CSAYGNTEAFF

J: TRBJ2-7
V: TRBV12-3/TRBV12-4
CDR3: CASSFWRGRGEQYF

J: TRBJ2-5
V: TRBV12-3/TRBV12-4
CDR3: CASRSQQVETQYF

J: TRBJ1-1
V: TRBV5-5
CDR3: CASSFRTATEAFF

J: TRBJ1-2
V: TRBV6-5
CDR3: CASSFSGQRNGYTF

J: TRBJ2-7
V: TRBV30
CDR3: CAWSPGLAASYEQYF

J: TRBJ2-7
V: TRBV4-2
CDR3: CASSQGQGDYEQYF

J: TRBJ2-3
V: TRBV5-4
CDR3: CASSLELLGSDTQYF

J: TRBJ1-1
V: TRBV6-6
CDR3: CASSYSGLNTEAFF

J: TRBJ2-2
V: TRBV29-1
CDR3: CSVVGTPRGGGELFF

J: TRBJ2-1
V: TRBV7-9
CDR3: CASSTGDEQFF

J: TRBJ1-5
V: TRBV4-2
CDR3: CASSLGQEGNQPQHF

J: TRBJ2-1
V: TRBV12-3/TRBV12-4
CDR3: CASSSQNEQFF

J: TRBJ2-7
V: TRBV7-2
CDR3: CASRKSGGPSYEQYF

J: TRBJ1-1
V: TRBV18
CDR3: CASSSDGPGAFF

J: TRBJ1-2
V: TRBV7-9
CDR3: CASSSLAGFTGYTF

J: TRBJ2-2
V: TRBV6-2/TRBV6-3
CDR3: CASTLAGDTGELFF

J: TRBJ2-3
V: TRBV7-2
CDR3: CASSSRLGADTQYF

J: TRBJ1-5
V: TRBV5-1
CDR3: CASSLEGISNQPQHF

J: TRBJ2-5
V: TRBV7-2
CDR3: CASSLSLAGGRPETQYF

J: TRBJ2-7
V: TRBV12-3/TRBV12-4
CDR3: CASSPRDRGPYEQYF

J: TRBJ2-1
V: TRBV18
CDR3: CASSPGLAGDEQFF